The source of this T cell receptor beta chain is a study of CD8+ T cells in alopecia areata. Background on the study: Twice a day, 5 to 10 mg of oral tofacitinib was administered to treated patients. General study results and limits: Amid tofacitinib therapy, many expanded lesional clones stayed present in scalp and blood.

This clone was counted between two and nine times. What it binds is not known. After removal of 6 bases from V and 4 bases from J, the junction contained 9 bases not matched to a gene. From germline, CDR1 is MNHEY and CDR2 SMNVEV (reference sequence). The CDR3 runs 15 residues. Extracted RNA was reverse transcribed, and the resulting cDNA served as sequencing template. Profiled with immunoSEQ multiplex PCR; TCRdb holds only in-frame clones, not every one. This table holds approximately 200,000 clones, about three fifths found once. Treatment given: oral pan-JAK inhibitor, 5-10 mg twice daily. The clonotype was recovered from a human donor with alopecia areata. The chain carries TRBV27 and TRBJ2-3; 8 nucleotides align to TRBD2. Sample: CD4+ T cells sorted from blood, taken at week 4, from a patient treated with tofacitinib. Written as DNA, the CDR3 is TGTGCCAGCAGAGGGGATTTAGCGGGATCAGATACGCAGTATTTT. Translation gives CASRGDLAGSDTQYF.